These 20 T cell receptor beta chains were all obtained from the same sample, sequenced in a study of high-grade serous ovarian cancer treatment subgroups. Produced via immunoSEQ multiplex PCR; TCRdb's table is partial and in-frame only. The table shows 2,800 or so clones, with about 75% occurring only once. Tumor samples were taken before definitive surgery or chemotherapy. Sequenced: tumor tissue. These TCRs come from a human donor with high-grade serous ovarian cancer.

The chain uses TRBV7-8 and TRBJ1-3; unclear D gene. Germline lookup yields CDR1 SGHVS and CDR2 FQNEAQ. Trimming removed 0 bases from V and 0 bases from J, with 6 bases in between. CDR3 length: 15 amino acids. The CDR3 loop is CASSLAIGSGNTIYF. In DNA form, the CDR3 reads TGTGCCAGCAGCTTAGCGATAGGCTCTGGAAACACCATATATTTT. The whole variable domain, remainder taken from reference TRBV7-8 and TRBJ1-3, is GAGVSQSPRYKVAKRGQDVALRCDPISGHVSLFWYQQALGQGPEFLTYFQNEAQLDKSGLPSDRFFAERPEGSVSTLKIQRTQQEDSAVYLCASSLAIGSGNTIYFGEGSWLTVV.

In DNA, the CDR3 is TGTGCCAGTAGTATTGTAGCGCAATACGAGCAGTACTTC. Translating gives CASSIVAQYEQYF. The chain employs TRBV19 and TRBJ2-5; a weak D match, TRBD2 (5 bases). Gene TRBJ2-7 matches the end of the DNA better, so the J call may be wrong. This CDR3 is built from 13 residues. Germline V gene data show CDR1 as LNHDA and CDR2 as SQIVND (reference sequence).

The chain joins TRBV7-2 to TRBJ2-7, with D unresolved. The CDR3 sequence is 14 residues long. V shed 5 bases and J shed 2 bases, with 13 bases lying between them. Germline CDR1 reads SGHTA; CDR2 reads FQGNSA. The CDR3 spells CASSTGPKPYEQYF. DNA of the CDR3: TGTGCCAGCAGCACGGGTCCGAAACCCTACGAGCAGTACTTC.

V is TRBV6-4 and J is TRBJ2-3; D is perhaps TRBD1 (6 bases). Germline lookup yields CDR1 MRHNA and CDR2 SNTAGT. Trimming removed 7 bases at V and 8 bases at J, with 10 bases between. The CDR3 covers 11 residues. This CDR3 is CASIQGGTQYF. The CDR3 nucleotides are TGTGCCAGCATCCAAGGGGGTACGCAGTATTTT.

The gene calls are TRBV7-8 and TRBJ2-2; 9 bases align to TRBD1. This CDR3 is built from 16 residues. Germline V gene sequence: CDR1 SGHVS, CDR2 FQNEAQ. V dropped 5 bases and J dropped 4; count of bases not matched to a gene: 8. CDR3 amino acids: CASSAQGARITGELFF. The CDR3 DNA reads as TGTGCCAGCAGCGCACAGGGGGCGCGGATCACCGGGGAGCTGTTTTTT.

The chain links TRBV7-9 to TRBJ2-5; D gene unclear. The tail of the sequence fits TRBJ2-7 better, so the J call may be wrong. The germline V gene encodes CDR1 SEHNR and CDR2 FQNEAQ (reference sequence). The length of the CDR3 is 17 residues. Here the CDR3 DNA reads TGTGCCAGCAGCTTAGGTCATGGGCTGGGTCGTCTCCACGAGCAGTACTTC. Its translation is CASSLGHGLGRLHEQYF.

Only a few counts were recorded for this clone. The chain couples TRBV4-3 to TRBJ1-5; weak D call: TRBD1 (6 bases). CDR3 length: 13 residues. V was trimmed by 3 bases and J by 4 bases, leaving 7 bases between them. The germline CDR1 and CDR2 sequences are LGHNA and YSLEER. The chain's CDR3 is CASSQDSNQPQHF. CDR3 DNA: TGCGCCAGCAGCCAGGACAGTAATCAGCCCCAGCATTTT.

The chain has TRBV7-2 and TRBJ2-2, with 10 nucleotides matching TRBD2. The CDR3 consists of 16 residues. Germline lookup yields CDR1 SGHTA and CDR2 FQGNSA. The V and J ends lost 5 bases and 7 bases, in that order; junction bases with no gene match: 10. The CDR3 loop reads CASSQSGRALSGELFF. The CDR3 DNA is TGTGCCAGCAGCCAGAGCGGGAGGGCTTTGAGCGGGGAGCTGTTTTTT. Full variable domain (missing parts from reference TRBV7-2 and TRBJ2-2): GAGVSQSPSNKVTEKGKDVELRCDPISGHTALYWYRQSLGQGLEFLIYFQGNSAPDKSGLPSDRFSAERTGGSVSTLTIQRTQQEDSAVYLCASSQSGRALSGELFFGEGSRLTVL.

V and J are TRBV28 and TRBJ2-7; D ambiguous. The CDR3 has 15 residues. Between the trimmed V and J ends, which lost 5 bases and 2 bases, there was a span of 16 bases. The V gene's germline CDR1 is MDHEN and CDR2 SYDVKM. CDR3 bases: TGTGCCAGCAGTCCGCCCCCCTACGGAACCTACGAGCAGTACTTC. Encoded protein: CASSPPPYGTYEQYF.

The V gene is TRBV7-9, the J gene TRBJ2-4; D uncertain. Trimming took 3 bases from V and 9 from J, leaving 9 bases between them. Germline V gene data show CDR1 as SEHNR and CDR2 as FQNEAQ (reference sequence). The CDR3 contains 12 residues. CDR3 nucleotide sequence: TGTGCCAGCAGCTTTGGCGCCGGCATTCAGTACTTC. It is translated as CASSFGAGIQYF.

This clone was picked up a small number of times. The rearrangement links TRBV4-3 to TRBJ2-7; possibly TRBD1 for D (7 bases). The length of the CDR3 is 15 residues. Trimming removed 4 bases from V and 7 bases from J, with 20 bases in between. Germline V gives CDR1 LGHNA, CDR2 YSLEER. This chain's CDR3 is CASSPTGDSNREQYF. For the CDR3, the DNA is TGCGCCAGCAGCCCTACAGGGGACTCGAATAGGGAGCAGTACTTC.

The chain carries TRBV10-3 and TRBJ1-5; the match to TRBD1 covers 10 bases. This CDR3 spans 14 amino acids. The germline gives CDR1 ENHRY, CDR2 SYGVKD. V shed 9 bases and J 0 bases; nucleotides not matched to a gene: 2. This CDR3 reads CAIGTGDSNQPQHF. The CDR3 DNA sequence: TGTGCCATAGGGACAGGGGATAGCAATCAGCCCCAGCATTTT.

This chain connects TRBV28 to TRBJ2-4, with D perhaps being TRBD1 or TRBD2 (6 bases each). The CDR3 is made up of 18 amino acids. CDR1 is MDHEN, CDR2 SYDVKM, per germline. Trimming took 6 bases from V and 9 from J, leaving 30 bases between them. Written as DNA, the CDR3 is TGTGCCAGCAGGGGGGGCGGACGGGGAGGACTGCCTGTTGGCATTCAGTACTTC. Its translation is CASRGGGRGGLPVGIQYF.

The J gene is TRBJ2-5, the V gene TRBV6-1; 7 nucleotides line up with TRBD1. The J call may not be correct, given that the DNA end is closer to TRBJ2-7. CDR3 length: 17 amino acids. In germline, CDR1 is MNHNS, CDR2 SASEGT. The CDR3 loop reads CASSATAATGDAYEQYF. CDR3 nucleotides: TGTGCCAGCAGTGCCACGGCCGCAACAGGGGACGCCTACGAGCAGTACTTC.

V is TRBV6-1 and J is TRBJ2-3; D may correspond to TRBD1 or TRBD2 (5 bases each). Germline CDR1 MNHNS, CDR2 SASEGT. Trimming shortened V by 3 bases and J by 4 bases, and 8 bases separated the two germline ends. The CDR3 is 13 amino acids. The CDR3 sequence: CASSDLGADTQYF. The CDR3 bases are TGTGCCAGCAGTGACTTGGGGGCAGATACGCAGTATTTT.

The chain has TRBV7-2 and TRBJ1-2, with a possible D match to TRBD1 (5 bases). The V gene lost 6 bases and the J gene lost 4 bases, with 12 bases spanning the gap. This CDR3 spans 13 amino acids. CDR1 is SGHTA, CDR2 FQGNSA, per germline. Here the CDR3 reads CASRSPGPYGYTF. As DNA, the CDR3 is TGTGCCAGCAGAAGCCCGGGACCCTATGGCTACACCTTC. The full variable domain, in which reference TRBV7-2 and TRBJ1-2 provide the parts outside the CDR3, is GAGVSQSPSNKVTEKGKDVELRCDPISGHTALYWYRQSLGQGLEFLIYFQGNSAPDKSGLPSDRFSAERTGGSVSTLTIQRTQQEDSAVYLCASRSPGPYGYTFGSGTRLTVV.

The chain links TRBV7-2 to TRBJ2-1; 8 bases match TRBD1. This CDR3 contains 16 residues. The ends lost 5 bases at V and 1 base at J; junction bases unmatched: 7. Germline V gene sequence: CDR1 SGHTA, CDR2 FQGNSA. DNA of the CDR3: TGTGCCAGCAGCGCAGGACAGGGCTGGTCCTACAATGAGCAGTTCTTC. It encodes CASSAGQGWSYNEQFF.

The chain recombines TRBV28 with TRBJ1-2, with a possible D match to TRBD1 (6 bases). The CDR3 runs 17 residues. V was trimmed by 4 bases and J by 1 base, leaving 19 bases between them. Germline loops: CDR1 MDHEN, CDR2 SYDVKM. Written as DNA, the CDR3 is TGTGCCAGCAGTTCCCAAGCGCAGGGGCCCTTTAACTATGGCTACACCTTC. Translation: CASSSQAQGPFNYGYTF.

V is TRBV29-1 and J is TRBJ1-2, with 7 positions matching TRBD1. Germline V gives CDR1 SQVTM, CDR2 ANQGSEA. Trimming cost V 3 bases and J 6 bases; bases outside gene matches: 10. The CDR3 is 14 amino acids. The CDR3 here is CSVDRQGTLDGYTF. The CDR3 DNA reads TGCAGCGTTGATCGACAGGGTACGTTAGATGGCTACACCTTC.

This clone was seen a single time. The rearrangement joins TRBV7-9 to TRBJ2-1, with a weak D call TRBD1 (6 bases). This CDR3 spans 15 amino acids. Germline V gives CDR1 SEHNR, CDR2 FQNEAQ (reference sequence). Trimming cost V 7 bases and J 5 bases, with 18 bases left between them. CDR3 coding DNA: TGTGCCAGCACCACTCAGGGGTCCCTAGACAATGAGCAGTTCTTC. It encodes CASTTQGSLDNEQFF.